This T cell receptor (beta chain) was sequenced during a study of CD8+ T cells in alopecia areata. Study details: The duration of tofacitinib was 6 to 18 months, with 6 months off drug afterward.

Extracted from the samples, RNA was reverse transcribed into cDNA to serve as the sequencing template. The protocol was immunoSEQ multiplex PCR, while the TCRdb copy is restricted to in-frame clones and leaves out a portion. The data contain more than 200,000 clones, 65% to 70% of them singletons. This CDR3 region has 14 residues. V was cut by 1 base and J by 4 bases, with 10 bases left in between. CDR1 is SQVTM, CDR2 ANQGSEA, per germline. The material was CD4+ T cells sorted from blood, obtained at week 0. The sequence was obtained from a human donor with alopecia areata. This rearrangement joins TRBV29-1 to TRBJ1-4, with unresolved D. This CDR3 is CSVEVQTGNEKLFF. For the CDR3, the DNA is TGCAGCGTTGAAGTACAGACTGGTAATGAAAAACTGTTTTTT.